Listed below are T cell receptor beta chains from one sample, sequenced in a study of T cell changes during pregnancy in multiple sclerosis. The assay was immunoSEQ multiplex PCR, and TCRdb's table has in-frame clones only and misses some. The table shows 50,000 to 75,000 clones, with 91% occurring only once. The specimen was peripheral blood, collected in the third trimester of pregnancy. The receptors stem from a female donor in good health, enrolled as a control in a pregnancy study. Both conserved end residues are part of each CDR3. A D gene is named only where the DNA matches it firmly. Part of the rows lack a size; the others show once, few, many or a class for expanded clones.

v_gene: TRBV7-8
j_gene: TRBJ2-1
abundance: -
d_gene: -
CDR3aa: CASSLANSNEQFF
CDR3nt: TGTGCCAGCAGCTTAGCGAACTCGAATGAGCAGTTCTTC

v_gene: TRBV6-5
j_gene: TRBJ2-3
abundance: -
d_gene: TRBD1
CDR3aa: CASSYETGATDTQYF
CDR3nt: TGTGCCAGCAGTTATGAGACAGGGGCCACAGATACGCAGTATTTT

v_gene: TRBV10-3
j_gene: TRBJ2-6
abundance: -
d_gene: -
CDR3aa: CAIGGAGSGANVLTF
CDR3nt: TGTGCCATCGGGGGGGCCGGTTCTGGGGCCAACGTCCTGACTTTC

v_gene: TRBV19
j_gene: TRBJ2-2
abundance: -
d_gene: TRBD2
CDR3aa: CASSLGLSGRITGELFF
CDR3nt: TGTGCCAGTAGTTTAGGGCTTAGCGGGAGGATCACCGGGGAGCTGTTTTTT

v_gene: TRBV11-2
j_gene: TRBJ2-2
abundance: once
d_gene: -
CDR3aa: CASSLSRELFF
CDR3nt: TGTGCCAGCAGCCTAAGTAGGGAGCTGTTTTTT

v_gene: TRBV6-6
j_gene: TRBJ2-4
abundance: -
d_gene: -
CDR3aa: CASSYGGVAKNIQYF
CDR3nt: TGTGCCAGCAGTTACGGCGGGGTAGCCAAAAACATTCAGTACTTC

v_gene: TRBV13
j_gene: TRBJ2-5
abundance: -
d_gene: -
CDR3aa: CASSPNRVKETQYF
CDR3nt: TGTGCCAGCAGCCCTAACAGGGTGAAAGAGACCCAGTACTTC

v_gene: TRBV9
j_gene: TRBJ2-1
abundance: -
d_gene: -
CDR3aa: CASSASYNEQFF
CDR3nt: TGTGCCAGCAGCGCTAGCTACAATGAGCAGTTCTTC

v_gene: TRBV4-1
j_gene: TRBJ1-5
abundance: few
d_gene: -
CDR3aa: CASSAGGIGQPQHF
CDR3nt: TGCGCCAGCAGCGCGGGGGGAATCGGTCAGCCCCAGCATTTT

v_gene: TRBV7-9
j_gene: TRBJ1-2
abundance: -
d_gene: TRBD1
CDR3aa: CASSPTLPDRGVSGYTF
CDR3nt: TGTGCCAGCAGCCCGACCCTACCGGACAGGGGGGTGAGTGGCTACACCTTC

v_gene: TRBV5-1
j_gene: TRBJ1-4
abundance: -
d_gene: TRBD1
CDR3aa: CASRVTGEVEKLFF
CDR3nt: TGCGCCAGCAGAGTGACAGGGGAGGTTGAAAAACTGTTTTTT

v_gene: TRBV6-1
j_gene: TRBJ2-7
abundance: -
d_gene: -
CDR3aa: CASSEGQGTRQYF
CDR3nt: TGTGCCAGCAGTGAAGGGCAGGGTACTCGGCAGTACTTC

v_gene: TRBV5-1
j_gene: TRBJ2-2
abundance: -
d_gene: TRBD2
CDR3aa: CASSLELAGGNTGELFF
CDR3nt: TGCGCCAGCAGCTTGGAACTAGCGGGGGGGAACACCGGGGAGCTGTTTTTT

v_gene: TRBV13
j_gene: TRBJ1-6
abundance: few
d_gene: -
CDR3aa: CASSLRGTGDGSPLHF
CDR3nt: TGTGCCAGCAGCCTTCGGGGGACGGGGGATGGTTCACCCCTCCACTTT

v_gene: TRBV2
j_gene: TRBJ2-7
abundance: once
d_gene: TRBD1
CDR3aa: CASSPRDSSYEQYF
CDR3nt: TGTGCCAGCAGCCCCCGGGACAGCTCCTACGAGCAGTACTTC

v_gene: TRBV7-3
j_gene: TRBJ2-5
abundance: -
d_gene: TRBD2
CDR3aa: CASSLGLAGGPETQYF
CDR3nt: TGTGCCAGCAGCTTAGGACTAGCGGGGGGGCCAGAGACCCAGTACTTC

v_gene: TRBV9
j_gene: TRBJ2-4
abundance: -
d_gene: TRBD2
CDR3aa: CASWDTGTSGLVAKNIQYF
CDR3nt: TGTGCCAGCTGGGACACCGGGACTAGCGGGCTTGTAGCCAAAAACATTCAGTACTTC

v_gene: TRBV18
j_gene: TRBJ2-5
abundance: -
d_gene: TRBD2
CDR3aa: CASSRWGGRNQETQYF
CDR3nt: TGTGCCAGCTCTCGTTGGGGGGGGAGAAATCAAGAGACCCAGTACTTC

v_gene: TRBV7-9
j_gene: TRBJ2-7
abundance: -
d_gene: -
CDR3aa: CASSLRGRQVYF
CDR3nt: TGTGCCAGCAGCCTAAGGGGTCGACAGGTGTACTTC

v_gene: TRBV11-2
j_gene: TRBJ1-2
abundance: -
d_gene: -
CDR3aa: CASSLGQNNYGYTF
CDR3nt: TGTGCCAGCAGCTTAGGACAGAACAACTATGGCTACACCTTC

v_gene: TRBV7-8
j_gene: TRBJ2-5
abundance: once
d_gene: TRBD1
CDR3aa: CASSTGTANYQETQYF
CDR3nt: TGTGCCAGCAGCACCGGGACAGCAAATTACCAAGAGACCCAGTACTTC

v_gene: TRBV6-6
j_gene: TRBJ2-3
abundance: -
d_gene: TRBD1
CDR3aa: CASSVDRGHVDTQYF
CDR3nt: TGTGCCAGCAGTGTCGACAGGGGGCATGTAGATACGCAGTATTTT

v_gene: TRBV28
j_gene: TRBJ1-4
abundance: -
d_gene: -
CDR3aa: CASSLGTPQKLFF
CDR3nt: TGTGCCAGCAGTCTCGGGACACCCCAAAAACTGTTTTTT

v_gene: TRBV18
j_gene: TRBJ2-7
abundance: -
d_gene: -
CDR3aa: CASSQTREREQYF
CDR3nt: TGTGCCAGCTCTCAAACTAGGGAACGCGAGCAGTACTTC

v_gene: TRBV5-1
j_gene: TRBJ1-2
abundance: -
d_gene: -
CDR3aa: CASSLSPTGQNYGYTF
CDR3nt: TGCGCCAGCAGCTTGTCCCCAACTGGACAGAACTATGGCTACACCTTC

v_gene: TRBV29-1
j_gene: TRBJ2-7
abundance: -
d_gene: -
CDR3aa: CSVGGPDDYEQYF
CDR3nt: TGCAGCGTTGGAGGTCCGGATGACTACGAGCAGTACTTC

v_gene: TRBV28
j_gene: TRBJ2-7
abundance: -
d_gene: -
CDR3aa: CASSPRVRTNEQYF
CDR3nt: TGTGCCAGCAGTCCCCGAGTCAGGACAAACGAGCAGTACTTC

v_gene: TRBV4-2
j_gene: TRBJ2-1
abundance: -
d_gene: TRBD2
CDR3aa: CASSHGGVNEQFF
CDR3nt: TGTGCCAGCAGCCACGGGGGGGTGAATGAGCAGTTCTTC